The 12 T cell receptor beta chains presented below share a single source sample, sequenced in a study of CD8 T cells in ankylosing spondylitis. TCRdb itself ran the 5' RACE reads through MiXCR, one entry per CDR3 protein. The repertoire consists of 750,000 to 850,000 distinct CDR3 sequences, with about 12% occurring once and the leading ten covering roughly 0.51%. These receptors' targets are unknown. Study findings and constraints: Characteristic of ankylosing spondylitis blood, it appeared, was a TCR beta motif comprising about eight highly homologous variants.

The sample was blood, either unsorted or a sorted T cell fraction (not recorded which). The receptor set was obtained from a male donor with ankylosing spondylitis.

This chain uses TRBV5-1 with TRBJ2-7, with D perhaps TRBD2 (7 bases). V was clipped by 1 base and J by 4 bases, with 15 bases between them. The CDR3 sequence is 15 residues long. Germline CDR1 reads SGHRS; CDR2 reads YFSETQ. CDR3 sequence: CASSLNVGGAYEQYF. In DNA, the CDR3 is TGCGCCAGCAGCTTGAACGTTGGGGGGGCATACGAGCAGTACTTC. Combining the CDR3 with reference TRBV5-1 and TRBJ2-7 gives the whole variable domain KAGVTQTPRYLIKTRGQQVTLSCSPISGHRSVSWYQQTPGQGLQFLFEYFSETQRNKGNFPGRFSGRQFSNSRSEMNVSTLELGDSALYLCASSLNVGGAYEQYFGPGTRLTVT.

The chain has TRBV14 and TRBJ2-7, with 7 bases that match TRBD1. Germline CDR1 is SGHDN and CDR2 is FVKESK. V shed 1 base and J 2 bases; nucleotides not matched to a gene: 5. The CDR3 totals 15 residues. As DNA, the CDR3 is TGTGCCAGCAGCCAAGGTGGGACAGCAGCCTACGAGCAGTACTTC. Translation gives CASSQGGTAAYEQYF.

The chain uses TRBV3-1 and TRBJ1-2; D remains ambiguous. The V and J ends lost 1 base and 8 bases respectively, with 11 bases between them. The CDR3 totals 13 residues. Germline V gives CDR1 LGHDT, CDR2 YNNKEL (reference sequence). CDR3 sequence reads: CASSQGPGGGYTF. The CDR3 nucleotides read TGTGCCAGCAGCCAAGGTCCGGGCGGCGGCTACACCTTC.

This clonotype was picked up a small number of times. As DNA, the CDR3 is TGCGCCAGCAGCCGTTTTACAGGGGGCACCGGGGAGCTGTTTTTT. Residues: CASSRFTGGTGELFF. V usage is TRBV4-1 and J usage is TRBJ2-2; TRBD1 agrees at 8 bases. V dropped 4 bases and J dropped 4; count of bases not matched to a gene: 5. CDR1 is MGHRA, CDR2 YSYEKL, per germline. The length of the CDR3 is 15 residues.

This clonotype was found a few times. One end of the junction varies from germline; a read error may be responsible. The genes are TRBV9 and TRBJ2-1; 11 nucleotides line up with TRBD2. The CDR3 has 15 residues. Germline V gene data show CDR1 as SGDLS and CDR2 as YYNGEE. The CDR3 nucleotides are TGTGCCAGCAGCGGTACTAGCGGGGGTATCAATAAGCAGTTCTTC. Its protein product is CASSGTSGGINKQFF.

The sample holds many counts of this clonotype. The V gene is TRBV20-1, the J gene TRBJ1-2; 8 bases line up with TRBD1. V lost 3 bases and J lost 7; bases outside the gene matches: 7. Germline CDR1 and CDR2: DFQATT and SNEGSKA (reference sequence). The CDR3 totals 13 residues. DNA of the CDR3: TGCAGTGCTAGTGTGACAGGGGAGGCTGGCTACACCTTC. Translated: CSASVTGEAGYTF.

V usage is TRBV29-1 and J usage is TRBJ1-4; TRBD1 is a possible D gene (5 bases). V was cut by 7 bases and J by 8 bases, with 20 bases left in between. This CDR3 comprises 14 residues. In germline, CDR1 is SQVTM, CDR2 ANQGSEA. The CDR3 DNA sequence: TGCAGCGCCGCGGCGGGGTATCCAGGGGAAAAACTGTTTTTT. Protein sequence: CSAAAGYPGEKLFF.

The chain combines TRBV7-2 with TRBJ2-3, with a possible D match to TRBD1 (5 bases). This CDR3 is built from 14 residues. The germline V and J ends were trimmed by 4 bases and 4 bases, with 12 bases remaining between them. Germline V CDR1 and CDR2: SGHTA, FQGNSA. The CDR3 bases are TGTGCCAGCAGCTCCAGACAGAGAGCAGATACGCAGTATTTT. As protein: CASSSRQRADTQYF.

CDR3 amino acids: CASSMWTGGYEQFF. The CDR3, as DNA: TGTGCCAGTAGTATGTGGACAGGGGGATATGAGCAGTTCTTC. The chain joins TRBV19 to TRBJ2-1; 10 bases align to TRBD1. CDR1 is LNHDA, CDR2 SQIVND, per germline (reference sequence). This CDR3 is 14 amino acids long. V dropped 3 bases and J dropped 8; count of bases not matched to a gene: 4.

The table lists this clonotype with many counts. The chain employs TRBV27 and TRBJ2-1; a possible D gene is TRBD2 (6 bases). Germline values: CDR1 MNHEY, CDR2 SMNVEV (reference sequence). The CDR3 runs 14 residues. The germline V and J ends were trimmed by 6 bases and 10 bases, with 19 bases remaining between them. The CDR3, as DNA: TGTGCCAGCAGCCTGGGGACTTGGGGTGGGGAGCAGTTCTTC. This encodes CASSLGTWGGEQFF.

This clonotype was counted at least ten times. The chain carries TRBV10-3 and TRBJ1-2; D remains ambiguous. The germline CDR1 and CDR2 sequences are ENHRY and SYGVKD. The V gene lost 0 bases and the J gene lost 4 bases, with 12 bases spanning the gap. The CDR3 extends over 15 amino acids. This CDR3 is CAISESRKERYGYTF. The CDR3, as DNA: TGTGCCATCAGTGAGTCGAGGAAGGAACGCTATGGCTACACCTTC.

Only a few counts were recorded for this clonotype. CDR3 in amino acids: CASSLTSGTADTQYF. The CDR3, as DNA: TGTGCCAGCAGCTTAACTAGCGGGACGGCAGATACGCAGTATTTT. The chain uses TRBV7-9 and TRBJ2-3; 10 bases agree with TRBD2. CDR1 SEHNR and CDR2 FQNEAQ come from the germline V gene (reference sequence). CDR3 size: 15 residues. V trimming: 2 bases; J trimming: 4 bases; junction bases outside the gene matches: 3.